Listed below are T cell receptor beta chains from one sample, sequenced in a study of OX40 agonist ivuxolimab in advanced cancers. The data were produced by immunoSEQ multiplex PCR, yet TCRdb's version contains in-frame clones alone and is incomplete. The table includes some 20,000 clones, 60% to 85% detected once. The material was CD4+ or CD8+ T cells sorted from blood, obtained in a trial of the OX40 agonist ivuxolimab. The receptors were sampled from an adult with an advanced solid tumor such as melanoma, head and neck, liver or kidney cancer. The CDR3 runs from the conserved cysteine through the conserved F or W. The D gene is left open where the match is weak.

J gene: TRBJ2-3; D gene: NA; V gene: TRBV4-2; CDR3 protein: CASSQDPRGETDTQYF
J gene: TRBJ2-5; D gene: TRBD2; V gene: TRBV11-2; CDR3 protein: CASRPLAYQETQYF
J gene: TRBJ1-1; D gene: NA; V gene: TRBV6-5; CDR3 protein: CASGFGANTEAFF
J gene: TRBJ2-1; D gene: NA; V gene: TRBV7-9; CDR3 protein: CASSLPPGWGHNEQFF
J gene: TRBJ2-7; D gene: NA; V gene: TRBV9; CDR3 protein: CASSVGDGIYEQYF
J gene: TRBJ1-1; D gene: TRBD1; V gene: TRBV10-2; CDR3 protein: CASLTGPNTEAFF
J gene: TRBJ2-1; D gene: NA; V gene: TRBV7-3; CDR3 protein: CASSLSSRENEQFF
J gene: TRBJ2-2; D gene: TRBD2; V gene: TRBV7-9; CDR3 protein: CASRGTSESNTGELFF
J gene: TRBJ2-5; D gene: NA; V gene: TRBV7-7; CDR3 protein: CASSLYQGRWETQYF
J gene: TRBJ2-7; D gene: NA; V gene: TRBV9; CDR3 protein: CASNKNGGYEQYF
J gene: TRBJ2-2; D gene: TRBD2; V gene: TRBV7-9; CDR3 protein: CASRGTSGSTGELFF
J gene: TRBJ1-5; D gene: TRBD1; V gene: TRBV6-5; CDR3 protein: CASSYSRQGLNQPQHF
J gene: TRBJ2-5; D gene: NA; V gene: TRBV5-1; CDR3 protein: CASPSQDREVLETQYF
J gene: TRBJ2-2; D gene: NA; V gene: TRBV5-4; CDR3 protein: CASNLVKNTGELFF
J gene: TRBJ2-5; D gene: TRBD2; V gene: TRBV23-1; CDR3 protein: CASSQSRSGAYQETQYF
J gene: TRBJ2-1; D gene: NA; V gene: TRBV7-9; CDR3 protein: CASSPPRHDEQFF
J gene: TRBJ2-3; D gene: TRBD1; V gene: TRBV9; CDR3 protein: CASSETGNTQYF
J gene: TRBJ2-2; D gene: TRBD2; V gene: TRBV5-1; CDR3 protein: CASRFSGRSGGELFF
J gene: TRBJ2-4; D gene: TRBD1; V gene: TRBV2; CDR3 protein: CASKGAEPKNIQYF
J gene: TRBJ1-2; D gene: NA; V gene: TRBV5-5; CDR3 protein: CASSLEPGFNYGYTF
J gene: TRBJ2-7; D gene: NA; V gene: TRBV5-6; CDR3 protein: CASSSLASSYEQYF
J gene: TRBJ1-2; D gene: TRBD1; V gene: TRBV28; CDR3 protein: CASSFYRDSGGYGYTF
J gene: TRBJ2-1; D gene: TRBD2; V gene: TRBV7-6; CDR3 protein: CASSLVAGGSYNEQFF
J gene: TRBJ1-2; D gene: NA; V gene: TRBV6-6; CDR3 protein: CASSPTENYGYTF
J gene: TRBJ2-6; D gene: NA; V gene: TRBV4-3; CDR3 protein: CASSRSGANVLTF
J gene: TRBJ1-1; D gene: NA; V gene: TRBV11-2; CDR3 protein: CASSFTGFMNTEAFF
J gene: TRBJ2-1; D gene: NA; V gene: TRBV28; CDR3 protein: CASSPGLASYNEQFF
J gene: TRBJ1-2; D gene: NA; V gene: TRBV5-1; CDR3 protein: CASSWEDTGAYGYTF
J gene: TRBJ2-5; D gene: NA; V gene: TRBV7-9; CDR3 protein: CASSTRNGGGETQYF
J gene: TRBJ1-1; D gene: NA; V gene: TRBV7-2; CDR3 protein: CASSLGSNMNTEAFF
J gene: TRBJ2-1; D gene: NA; V gene: TRBV7-2; CDR3 protein: CASSPEFNEQFF
J gene: TRBJ1-1; D gene: TRBD1; V gene: TRBV9; CDR3 protein: CASSPGQGTEAFF
J gene: TRBJ2-5; D gene: NA; V gene: TRBV5-4; CDR3 protein: CASSFRGRETQYF
J gene: TRBJ2-7; D gene: NA; V gene: TRBV5-1; CDR3 protein: CASSLGWDLGREQYF
J gene: TRBJ2-2; D gene: NA; V gene: TRBV6-5; CDR3 protein: CASRLPGRSTGELFF
J gene: TRBJ2-7; D gene: NA; V gene: TRBV6-1; CDR3 protein: CASSEGQLHYYEQYF
J gene: TRBJ2-7; D gene: TRBD2; V gene: TRBV27; CDR3 protein: CASSLAGGYEQYF
J gene: TRBJ1-6; D gene: NA; V gene: TRBV5-4; CDR3 protein: CASSLGGGGNSPLHF
J gene: TRBJ2-7; D gene: TRBD1; V gene: TRBV28; CDR3 protein: CASRADRGPDEQYF
J gene: TRBJ2-7; D gene: NA; V gene: TRBV4-1; CDR3 protein: CASSQGLGAGFGEQYF
J gene: TRBJ1-1; D gene: NA; V gene: TRBV11-2; CDR3 protein: CASSLSTGLNTEAFF
J gene: TRBJ1-1; D gene: NA; V gene: TRBV5-1; CDR3 protein: CASSWTVPSLAFF
J gene: TRBJ2-4; D gene: TRBD1; V gene: TRBV28; CDR3 protein: CASSGQGRVAKNIQYF
J gene: TRBJ1-1; D gene: TRBD1; V gene: TRBV7-9; CDR3 protein: CASSRTGNTEAFF
J gene: TRBJ1-2; D gene: NA; V gene: TRBV19; CDR3 protein: CASSPRTASRGYTF
J gene: TRBJ2-1; D gene: NA; V gene: TRBV25-1; CDR3 protein: CASSESVSYNEQFF